This passage covers 4 T cell receptor beta chains from one sample sequenced in a study of cytomegalovirus exposure and HLA in healthy donors. Use of 60 Vbeta and 13 Jbeta primers characterized the PCR. Sequencing was performed with immunoSEQ multiplex PCR; in TCRdb, only in-frame clones are kept and a portion is missing. The repertoire holds 150,000 to 200,000 clones, with roughly 77% as singletons. Specimen: PBMCs. Receptor source: a woman in her thirties or forties in good health and CMV-seropositive.

The chain links TRBV6-1 to TRBJ1-1; 10 positions match TRBD1. Losses at the gene ends were 6 bases for V and 2 bases for J; bases not matched to a gene: 6. Germline loops: CDR1 MNHNS, CDR2 SASEGT. This CDR3 comprises 15 residues. The DNA for the CDR3 is TGTGCCAGCAGCCGGGACAGGGGAATTAACACTGAAGCTTTCTTT. This translates into CASSRDRGINTEAFF.

The table lists this clone with a few counts. An end of the junction differs from the germline gene, which may be a read error. The chain is built from TRBV6-1 and TRBJ1-2; 10 bases fit TRBD1. Germline V lookup: CDR1 MNHNS, CDR2 SASEGT. CDR3 size: 13 residues. CDR3 amino acids: CASSEGTGAGYTF. For the CDR3, the DNA is TGTGCCAGCAGCGAAGGGACAGGGGCTGGCTACACCTTC.

The rearrangement uses TRBV7-6 and TRBJ2-3; D is undetermined. V lost 1 base and J 6 bases, leaving 17 bases between the germline ends. This CDR3 is 16 amino acids long. Per germline, CDR1 SGHVS and CDR2 FNYEAQ. The CDR3 is CASSLVGGSGTDTQYF. CDR3 bases: TGTGCCAGCAGCTTAGTAGGCGGTTCGGGTACCGATACGCAGTATTTT.

The V call is TRBV7-9, the J call TRBJ1-2; no reliable D call. Germline assignment: CDR1 SEHNR and CDR2 FQNEAQ (reference sequence). Trimming pared 1 base from V and 1 base from J, leaving 7 bases between. This CDR3 has 14 amino acids. DNA for the CDR3: TGTGCCAGCAGCTTAGACACGATTAACTATGGCTACACCTTC. Residues: CASSLDTINYGYTF.